This T cell receptor beta chain was profiled in a study of OX40 agonist ivuxolimab in advanced cancers. Study in general: Patients undergoing dose escalation presented with hepatocellular carcinoma, melanoma, renal cell or head and neck cancer. Study-wide results and caveats: Clones of CD4+ and CD8+ blood T cells grew by week 6 at doses of 0.1 to 3.0 mg/kg. Compared with CD4+, CD8+ T cells on average had more expanded clones. Expanded peripheral T-cell antigen specificity went undetermined.

TCRdb keeps only in-frame clones here, not all; method: immunoSEQ multiplex PCR. The top ten clones hold roughly 27% of a sample with some 63,000 clones, about 83% of them seen once. With respect to this clone: The antigen is undetermined.

Germline lookup yields CDR1 GTSNPN and CDR2 SVGIG (reference sequence). V trimming: 4 bases; J trimming: 7 bases; junction bases outside the gene matches: 9. This CDR3 has 13 amino acids. This clonotype was sampled from an adult with an advanced solid tumor such as melanoma, head and neck, liver or kidney cancer. This material consisted of CD4+ or CD8+ T cells sorted from blood, taken in a trial of the OX40 agonist ivuxolimab. The chain has TRBV30 and TRBJ1-2, with TRBD1 matching over 7 bases. CDR3 sequence: CAWTATGSAGYTF. The CDR3 DNA is TGTGCCTGGACAGCGACAGGGTCTGCTGGCTACACCTTC.